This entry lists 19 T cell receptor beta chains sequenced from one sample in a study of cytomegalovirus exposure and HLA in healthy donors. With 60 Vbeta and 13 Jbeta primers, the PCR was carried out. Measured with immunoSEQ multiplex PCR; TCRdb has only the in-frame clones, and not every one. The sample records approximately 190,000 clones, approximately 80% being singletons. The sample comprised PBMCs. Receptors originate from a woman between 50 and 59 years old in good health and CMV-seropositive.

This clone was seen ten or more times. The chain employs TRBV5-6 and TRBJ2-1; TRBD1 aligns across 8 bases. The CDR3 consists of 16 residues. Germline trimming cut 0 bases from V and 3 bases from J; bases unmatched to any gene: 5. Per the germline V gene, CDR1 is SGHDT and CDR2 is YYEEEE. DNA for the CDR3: TGTGCCAGCAGCTTGGCCCCGACAGGGGTCTACAATGAGCAGTTCTTC. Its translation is CASSLAPTGVYNEQFF.

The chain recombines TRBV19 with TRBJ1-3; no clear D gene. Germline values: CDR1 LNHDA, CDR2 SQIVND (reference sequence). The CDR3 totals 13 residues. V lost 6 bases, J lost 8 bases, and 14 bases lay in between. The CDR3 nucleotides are TGTGCCAGTAGCCCTGGACGGGGAGACACCATATATTTT. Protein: CASSPGRGDTIYF.

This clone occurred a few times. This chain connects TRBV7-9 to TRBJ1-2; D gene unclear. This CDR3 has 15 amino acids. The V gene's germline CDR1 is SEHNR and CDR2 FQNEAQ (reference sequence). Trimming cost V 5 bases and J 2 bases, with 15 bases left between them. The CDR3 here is CASSQDSGINYGYTF. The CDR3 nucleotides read TGTGCCAGCAGCCAAGATTCAGGCATAAACTATGGCTACACCTTC.

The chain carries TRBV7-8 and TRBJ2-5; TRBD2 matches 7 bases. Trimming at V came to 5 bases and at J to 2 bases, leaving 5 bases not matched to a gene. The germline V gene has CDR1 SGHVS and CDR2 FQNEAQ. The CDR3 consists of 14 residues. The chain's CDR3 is CASSRGGLQETQYF. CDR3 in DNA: TGTGCCAGCAGCCGCGGGGGACTACAAGAGACCCAGTACTTC.

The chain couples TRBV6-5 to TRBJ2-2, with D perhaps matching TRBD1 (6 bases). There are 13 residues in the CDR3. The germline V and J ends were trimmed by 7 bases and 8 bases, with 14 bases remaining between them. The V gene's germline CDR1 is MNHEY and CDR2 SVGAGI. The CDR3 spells CASTYRVGGELFF. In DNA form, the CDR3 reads TGTGCCAGCACATACAGGGTCGGTGGGGAGCTGTTTTTT.

CDR3 sequence: CASSLQGQAYEQYF. The CDR3, as DNA: TGTGCCAGCAGCTTACAGGGACAGGCCTACGAGCAGTACTTC. The chain uses TRBV5-4 and TRBJ2-7; the match to TRBD1 covers 8 bases. Per the germline V gene, CDR1 is SGHNT and CDR2 is YYREEE (reference sequence). The CDR3 sequence is 14 residues long. J was trimmed by 2 bases and V by 2 bases; bases with no gene match: 3.

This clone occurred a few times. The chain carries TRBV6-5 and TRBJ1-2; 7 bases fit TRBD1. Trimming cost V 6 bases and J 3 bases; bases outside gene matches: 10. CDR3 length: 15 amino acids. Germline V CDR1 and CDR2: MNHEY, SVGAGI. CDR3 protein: CASSLTGQDHYGYTF. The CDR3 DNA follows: TGTGCCAGCAGCTTAACCGGACAGGACCACTATGGCTACACCTTC.

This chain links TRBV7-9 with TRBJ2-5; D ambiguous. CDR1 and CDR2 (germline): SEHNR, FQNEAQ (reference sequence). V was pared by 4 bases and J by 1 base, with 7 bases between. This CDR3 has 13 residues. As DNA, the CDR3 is TGTGCCAGCAGCTCCTCTTTCCAAGAGACCCAGTACTTC. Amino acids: CASSSSFQETQYF.

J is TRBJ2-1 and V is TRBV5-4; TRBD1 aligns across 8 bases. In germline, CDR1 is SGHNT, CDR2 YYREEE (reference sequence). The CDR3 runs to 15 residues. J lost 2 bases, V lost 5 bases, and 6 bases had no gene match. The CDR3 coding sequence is TGTGCCAGCAGACTTGACAGGGGAACCTACAATGAGCAGTTCTTC. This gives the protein CASRLDRGTYNEQFF. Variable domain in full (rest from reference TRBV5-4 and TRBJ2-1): ETGVTQSPTHLIKTRGQQVTLRCSSQSGHNTVSWYQQALGQGPQFIFQYYREEENGRGNFPPRFSGLQFPNYSSELNVNALELDDSALYLCASRLDRGTYNEQFFGPGTRLTVL.

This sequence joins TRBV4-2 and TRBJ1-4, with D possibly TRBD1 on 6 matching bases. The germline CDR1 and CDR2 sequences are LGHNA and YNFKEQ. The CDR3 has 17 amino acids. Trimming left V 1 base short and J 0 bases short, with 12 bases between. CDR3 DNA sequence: TGTGCCAGCAGCCAAGGGATGGGGGCAGCAACTAATGAAAAACTGTTTTTT. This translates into CASSQGMGAATNEKLFF.

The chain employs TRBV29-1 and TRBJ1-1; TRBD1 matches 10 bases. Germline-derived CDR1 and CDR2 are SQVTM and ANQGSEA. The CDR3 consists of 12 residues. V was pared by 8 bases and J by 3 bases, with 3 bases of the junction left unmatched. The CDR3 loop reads CSFGTGDTEAFF. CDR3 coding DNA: TGCAGCTTTGGGACAGGGGACACTGAAGCTTTCTTT.

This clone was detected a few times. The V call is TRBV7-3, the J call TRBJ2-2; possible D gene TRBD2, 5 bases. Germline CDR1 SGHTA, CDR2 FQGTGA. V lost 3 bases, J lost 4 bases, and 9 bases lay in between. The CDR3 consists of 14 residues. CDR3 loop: CASSFSGSTGELFF. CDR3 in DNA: TGTGCCAGCAGCTTCTCGGGGTCCACCGGGGAGCTGTTTTTT.

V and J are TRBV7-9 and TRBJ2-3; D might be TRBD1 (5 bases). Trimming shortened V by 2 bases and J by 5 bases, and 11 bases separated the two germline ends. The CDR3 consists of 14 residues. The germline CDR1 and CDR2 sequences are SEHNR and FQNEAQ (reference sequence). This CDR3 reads CASSLTRVEDTQYF. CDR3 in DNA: TGTGCCAGCAGCTTAACCAGGGTAGAAGATACGCAGTATTTT. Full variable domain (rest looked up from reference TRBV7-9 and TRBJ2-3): DTGVSQNPRHKITKRGQNVTFRCDPISEHNRLYWYRQTLGQGPEFLTYFQNEAQLEKSRLLSDRFSAERPKGSFSTLEIQRTEQGDSAMYLCASSLTRVEDTQYFGPGTRLTVL.

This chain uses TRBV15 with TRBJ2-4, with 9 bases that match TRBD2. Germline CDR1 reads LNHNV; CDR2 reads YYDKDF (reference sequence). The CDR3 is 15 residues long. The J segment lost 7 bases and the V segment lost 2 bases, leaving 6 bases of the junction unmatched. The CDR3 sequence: CATSRSGGLVNIQYF. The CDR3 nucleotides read TGTGCCACCAGCAGAAGCGGGGGGTTAGTTAACATTCAGTACTTC.

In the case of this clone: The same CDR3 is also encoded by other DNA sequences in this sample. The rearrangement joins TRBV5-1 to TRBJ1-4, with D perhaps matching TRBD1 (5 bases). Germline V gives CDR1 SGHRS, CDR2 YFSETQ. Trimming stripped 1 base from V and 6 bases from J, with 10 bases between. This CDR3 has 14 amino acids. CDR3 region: CASSLRDSDEKLFF. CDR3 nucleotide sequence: TGCGCCAGCAGCTTGAGAGACAGTGATGAAAAACTGTTTTTT.

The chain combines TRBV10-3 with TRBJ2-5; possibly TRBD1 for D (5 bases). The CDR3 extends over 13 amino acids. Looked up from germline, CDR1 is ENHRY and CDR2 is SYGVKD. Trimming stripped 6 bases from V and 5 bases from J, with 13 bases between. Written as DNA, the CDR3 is TGTGCCATCAGGGACACCGCCAAGGAGACCCAGTACTTC. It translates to CAIRDTAKETQYF.

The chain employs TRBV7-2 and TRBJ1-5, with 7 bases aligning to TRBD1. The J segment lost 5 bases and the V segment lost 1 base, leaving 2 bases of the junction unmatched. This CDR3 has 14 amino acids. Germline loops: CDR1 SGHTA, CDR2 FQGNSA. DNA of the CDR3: TGTGCCAGCAGCTTAGACAGGGGAGATCAGCCCCAGCATTTT. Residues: CASSLDRGDQPQHF.

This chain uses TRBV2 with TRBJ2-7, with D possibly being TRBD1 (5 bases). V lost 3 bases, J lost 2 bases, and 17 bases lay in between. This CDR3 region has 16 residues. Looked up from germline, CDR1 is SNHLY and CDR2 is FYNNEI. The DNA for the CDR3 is TGTGCCAGCAGTGACCTCCGCGCGACAGAGACCTACGAGCAGTACTTC. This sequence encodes CASSDLRATETYEQYF.

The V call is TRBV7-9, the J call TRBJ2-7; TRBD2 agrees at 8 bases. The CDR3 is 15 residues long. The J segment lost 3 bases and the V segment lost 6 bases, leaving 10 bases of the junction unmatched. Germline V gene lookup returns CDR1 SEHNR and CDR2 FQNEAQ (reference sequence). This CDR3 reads CASRLRERGIYEQYF. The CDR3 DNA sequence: TGTGCCAGCAGACTCCGGGAGCGGGGGATCTACGAGCAGTACTTC.